This entry features one TCR beta chain sequence. Enrollees, roughly 18 to 89 years old, lived in 24 US areas. Participant reports of clinical history set cohort assignment. Before being deemed recovered, Cohort 3 donors had two negative PCRs, clearance, or symptom resolution. There are 18 residues in the CDR3. Losses at the gene ends were 3 bases for V and 5 bases for J; bases not matched to a gene: 10. Germline V CDR1 and CDR2: MNHEY, SVGEGT. The record originates from a study of blood T cell repertoires in COVID-19. In the authors' methods: Nucleated cell counts were estimated from reference gene primer amplification. Repertoires were generated with immunoSEQ multiplex PCR, while TCRdb's copy carries only in-frame clones and drops some. The V and J calls and clone size were taken over from that table, and D and trimming were inferred from the DNA. This table holds approximately 300,000 clones, about 90% found once.

Sequencing input: PBMCs or T cells enriched from blood (not recorded which). V usage is TRBV6-2 or TRBV6-3 and J usage is TRBJ2-2; 12 bases are shared with TRBD2. This sequence was found in a woman aged 25 to 39 who had recovered from COVID-19. CDR3 bases: TGTGCCAGCAGTTATAGTTCTAGCGGGAGGGTGATAACCGGGGAGCTGTTTTTT. It codes for CASSYSSSGRVITGELFF.